This T cell receptor beta chain is from a study of T cell clusters in autoimmune cytopenias. Germline values: CDR1 MNHNS, CDR2 SASEGT. There are 15 residues in the CDR3. Each sample's input was 250 ng genomic DNA, 30,000 to 45,000 genome equivalents. TRB was amplified by touch-down multiplex PCR, primer pools A and B combined. With the multiplex PCR reads reprocessed, TCRdb shows one record per CDR3 protein and no DNA. The sample table includes roughly 4,200 distinct CDR3 sequences. The sample also formed part of further work on T cell repertoires in aging, cancer and after chemotherapy. Turning to that study: Paired samples before and after chemotherapy came from chronic lymphocytic leukemia patients on fludarabine- or bendamustine-based regimens. The full dataset contained 7 million to 9.5 million TCR reads.

The sample taken for sequencing was peripheral blood. The sequence was collected from a human donor with an autoimmune cytopenia or autoimmune hepatitis (not recorded which). The rearrangement links TRBV6-1 to TRBJ1-4; there is no DNA to check the TCRdb D call of TRBD1. The CDR3 sequence: CASSQTTGTHEKLFF.